These 18 T cell receptor beta chains originate from one sample sequenced in a study of early T cells in non-severe SARS-CoV-2 infection. TCRdb reprocessed the 5' RACE reads with MiXCR, giving one entry per CDR3 protein. The sample contains approximately 110,000 distinct CDR3 sequences, around 14% of which appear only once. The sample taken for sequencing was whole blood. The receptors stem from an adult who was a healthcare worker with PCR-confirmed SARS-CoV-2 infection or an uninfected control (not recorded which).

Details on this clonotype: The junction shows a germline mismatch at one end, possibly a read error. The chain is built from TRBV3-1 and TRBJ2-2, with 7 bases that match TRBD2. Germline CDR1 LGHDT, CDR2 YNNKEL (reference sequence). The CDR3 covers 12 residues. For the CDR3, the DNA is TGTGTCAGCAGTGGCCCGGGAGGAGTGCTGTTTTTT. Its translation is CVSSGPGGVLFF.

This clonotype was observed at least ten times. The chain joins TRBV6-1 to TRBJ2-7; 9 bases are a match to TRBD2. This CDR3 spans 15 amino acids. V was clipped by 8 bases and J by 2 bases; unmatched bases: 10. The germline V gene encodes CDR1 MNHNS and CDR2 SASEGT. CDR3 sequence (DNA): TGTGCCAGCCACCGTCAGCGGGGGGCCACCTACGAGCAGTACTTC. Its protein product is CASHRQRGATYEQYF.

V gene TRBV19 combines with J gene TRBJ2-6; D is unclear. Trimming stripped 5 bases from V and 0 bases from J, with 8 bases between. Germline-derived CDR1 and CDR2 are LNHDA and SQIVND (reference sequence). The CDR3 runs to 15 residues. CDR3 DNA sequence: TGTGCCAGTAGTTGGGGTCTCTCTGGGGCCAACGTCCTGACTTTC. Its protein is CASSWGLSGANVLTF.

The chain couples TRBV18 to TRBJ2-1; 12 bases agree with TRBD1. Germline CDR1 and CDR2: KGHSH and LQKENI. The CDR3 sequence is 15 residues long. The V gene end was trimmed by 1 base and the J gene end by 9 bases; junction bases not matched to a gene: 4. CDR3 nucleotides: TGTGCCAGCTCACCACTGGGACAGGGGGCCGGTGAGCAGTTCTTC. Protein product: CASSPLGQGAGEQFF.

The chain recombines TRBV6-2 or TRBV6-3 with TRBJ1-5; D is undetermined. The CDR3 is 15 residues long. Germline values: CDR1 MNHEY, CDR2 SVGEGT. The ends were cut back, 2 bases at V and 6 bases at J, with 14 bases in the middle. This CDR3 reads CASSYVPTMGQPQHF. In nucleotides, the CDR3 is TGTGCCAGCAGTTACGTCCCTACTATGGGTCAGCCCCAGCATTTT.

The CDR3 region is CASSAGIGGTEAFF. The CDR3 region has the DNA TGTGCCAGCAGCGCAGGGATAGGAGGCACTGAAGCTTTCTTT. The chain joins TRBV9 to TRBJ1-1, with D possibly matching TRBD1 (5 bases). There are 14 residues in the CDR3. The V gene's germline CDR1 is SGDLS and CDR2 YYNGEE. V was pared by 3 bases and J by 4 bases, with 13 bases between. The complete variable domain, with remaining parts taken from reference TRBV9 and TRBJ1-1, reads DSGVTQTPKHLITATGQRVTLRCSPRSGDLSVYWYQQSLDQGLQFLIQYYNGEERAKGNILERFSAQQFPDLHSELNLSSLELGDSALYFCASSAGIGGTEAFFGQGTRLTVV.

This clonotype was detected only a few times. V is TRBV27 and J is TRBJ1-5; D gene uncertain. Per the germline V gene, CDR1 is MNHEY and CDR2 is SMNVEV (reference sequence). The CDR3 runs 14 residues. Trimming stripped 10 bases from V and 5 bases from J, with 18 bases between. This CDR3 reads CATKVNSNYQPQHF. In nucleotides, the CDR3 is TGTGCCACCAAGGTCAACAGCAATTATCAGCCCCAGCATTTT.

Points on this clonotype: Mismatch with germline at one junction end may stem from a read error. The V call is TRBV9, the J call TRBJ1-3, with D tentatively TRBD1 (6 bases). Germline V gene sequence: CDR1 SGDLS, CDR2 YYNGEE. The CDR3 contains 16 residues. CDR3 residues: CASTPGTFVSENTIYF. The CDR3 coding sequence is TGTGCCAGCACCCCGGGGACATTTGTCTCTGAAAACACCATATATTTT.

There are a few counts of this clonotype. The rearrangement joins TRBV6-6 to TRBJ2-2; 8 bases line up with TRBD2. Trimming at V came to 0 bases and at J to 1 base, leaving 4 bases not matched to a gene. CDR1 is MNHNY, CDR2 SVGAGI, per germline (reference sequence). The CDR3 has 17 residues. The chain's CDR3 is CASSYSAGVGNTGELFF. CDR3 sequence (DNA): TGTGCCAGCAGTTACTCAGCGGGGGTGGGGAACACCGGGGAGCTGTTTTTT.

The chain links TRBV5-4 to TRBJ1-4; the D is unclear. Deletions cut 4 bases from V and 7 bases from J, with 14 bases between. This CDR3 spans 14 amino acids. Germline loops: CDR1 SGHNT, CDR2 YYREEE (reference sequence). The CDR3 spells CASSPGAWSEKLFF. DNA for the CDR3: TGTGCCAGCAGCCCCGGTGCGTGGAGTGAAAAACTGTTTTTT.

The chain uses TRBV29-1 and TRBJ2-3; unclear D gene. The germline V gene encodes CDR1 SQVTM and CDR2 ANQGSEA. The V end lost 4 bases, the J end lost 5 bases, and 4 bases lay between the germline ends. The length of the CDR3 is 10 residues. The CDR3 loop reads CSVAEDTQYF. CDR3 DNA sequence: TGCAGCGTTGCGGAAGATACGCAGTATTTT.

The chain is built from TRBV19 and TRBJ2-3; no clear D. CDR3 length: 15 residues. The germline V and J ends were trimmed by 1 base and 1 base, with 9 bases remaining between them. The V gene's germline CDR1 is LNHDA and CDR2 SQIVND (reference sequence). CDR3 sequence reads: CASSIVASRTDTQYF. CDR3 in DNA: TGTGCCAGTAGTATAGTTGCAAGCCGCACAGATACGCAGTATTTT.

This clonotype was seen more than once but under ten times. The chain joins TRBV29-1 to TRBJ2-3; D may be TRBD1 (5 bases). Trimming pared 4 bases from V and 5 bases from J, leaving 10 bases between. The CDR3 is made up of 12 amino acids. CDR1 and CDR2 from the germline V gene are SQVTM and ANQGSEA. The CDR3 loop reads CSVGDSGDTQYF. DNA for the CDR3: TGCAGCGTTGGTGACAGTGGAGATACGCAGTATTTT.

This clonotype was seen only a few times. The rearrangement links TRBV7-9 to TRBJ1-1, with TRBD1 as a possible D gene (5 bases). Between the trimmed V and J ends, which lost 5 bases and 5 bases, there was a span of 15 bases. Germline V gives CDR1 SEHNR, CDR2 FQNEAQ (reference sequence). There are 14 residues in the CDR3. CDR3 coding DNA: TGTGCCAGCAGCACAACAAACCGGGGGACTGAAGCTTTCTTT. This codes for CASSTTNRGTEAFF. The complete variable domain, with remaining parts taken from reference TRBV7-9 and TRBJ1-1, reads DTGVSQNPRHKITKRGQNVTFRCDPISEHNRLYWYRQTLGQGPEFLTYFQNEAQLEKSRLLSDRFSAERPKGSFSTLEIQRTEQGDSAMYLCASSTTNRGTEAFFGQGTRLTVV.

This clonotype was found a few times. This chain uses TRBV24-1 with TRBJ2-1; perhaps D is TRBD1 or TRBD2 (6 bases each). The CDR3 sequence is 15 residues long. V dropped 4 bases and J dropped 8 bases, with 17 bases sitting between them. CDR1 and CDR2 (germline): KGHDR, SFDVKD. CDR3 in amino acids: CATSDPNRGQDEQFF. The CDR3 DNA reads as TGTGCCACCAGTGACCCGAATCGGGGGCAGGATGAGCAGTTCTTC.

The CDR3 DNA follows: TGTGCCAGCAGGAATAGCGGCACAGATACGCAGTATTTT. Its protein is CASRNSGTDTQYF. The rearrangement joins TRBV6-5 to TRBJ2-3; a weak D match, TRBD2 (5 bases). CDR3 length: 13 residues. V was cut by 6 bases and J by 1 base, with 8 bases left in between. The germline V gene has CDR1 MNHEY and CDR2 SVGAGI.

This clonotype occurred once. CDR3 DNA sequence: TGTGCCAGCAGCTTGGTAGGAGGGTCCAATGAGCAGTTCTTC. This gives the protein CASSLVGGSNEQFF. The chain couples TRBV5-4 to TRBJ2-1; D might be TRBD2 (6 bases). Germline CDR1 SGHNT, CDR2 YYREEE (reference sequence). The CDR3 has 14 amino acids. Trimming stripped 0 bases from V and 6 bases from J, with 10 bases between.

This clonotype was counted between two and nine times. One end of the junction is discordant with germline, which a read error may explain. The rearrangement joins TRBV30 to TRBJ2-2; the match to TRBD2 covers 9 bases. Per the germline V gene, CDR1 is GTSNPN and CDR2 is SVGIG (reference sequence). The CDR3 has 13 amino acids. CDR3 DNA: TGCCCTCCTAGCGGGGTGAGGACCGGGGAGCTGTTTTTT. This codes for CPPSGVRTGELFF.